A selection of T cell receptor beta chains follows, all from one sample in a study of blood T cell repertoires in COVID-19. The data were produced by immunoSEQ multiplex PCR, yet TCRdb's version contains in-frame clones alone and is incomplete. The profile shows about 140,000 clones, roughly 80% of them singletons. The sequencing sample was made of peripheral blood. The receptor set was obtained from a human donor in a cohort sampled during active COVID-19. Both conserved end residues are part of each CDR3. D genes are given only for firm matches.

TRBV4-1	TRBD2	17	CASSQDQGAGGNYEQYF
TRBV12-5	TRBD2	14	CASGLAGGFNEQFF
TRBV7-9	.	14	CACLRDTSTDTQYF
TRBV9	.	15	CASSPRTATNEKLFF
TRBV10-3	TRBD1	18	CAISESERQGARTDTQYF
TRBV6-5	.	14	CASTEGTQNTEAFF
TRBV10-1	TRBD1	14	CASSEGGQGETQYF
TRBV21-1	.	16	CASIHIRDRRNTEAFF
TRBV5-6	.	14	CASSLGSGVGEAFF
TRBV9	.	15	CASSVEGLYTDTQYF
TRBV19	.	16	CASSIKETATNEKLFF
TRBV28	.	14	CASSGQFVSKGYTF
TRBV6-5	.	12	CASWQGQETQYF
TRBV27	.	17	CASSTFGLISGANVLTF
TRBV3-1/TRBV3-2	.	15	CASSLNSGTPYEQYF
TRBV6-5	TRBD1	13	CASSIQGSTEAFF
TRBV24-1	TRBD1	12	CATSETGQGLYF
TRBV5-6	TRBD1	16	CASSHTLTGVTGELFF
TRBV4-1	.	14	CASRAGLMNTEAFF
TRBV11-2	.	14	CASSLDRVIIEQYF
TRBV2	TRBD1	14	CASIGDRGNEKLFF
TRBV11-2	.	13	CASTLSGANVLTF
TRBV5-6	TRBD1	16	CASSLTGDTNTGELFF
TRBV11-2	.	15	CASSSRGGGYNEQFF
TRBV19	TRBD1	16	CASSITGTGRTQPQHF
TRBV3-1/TRBV3-2	.	15	CASSAQDRPSYEQYF
TRBV6-5	.	15	CASSYRGGRDTEAFF
TRBV5-4	.	16	CASSLHRGSEIYEQYF
TRBV6-5	.	15	CASSIGLNSGNTIYF
TRBV11-1	TRBD1	15	CASGPWQGARETQYF
TRBV11-2	.	14	CASSSEGTNQPQHF
TRBV6-4	TRBD1	15	CASSEGQGAYNEQFF
TRBV5-6	.	14	CASSLNPRGSPLHF
TRBV7-9	.	12	CASSFTGWEQYF
TRBV28	TRBD1	15	CASSPPGQGAIEQYF
TRBV19	TRBD1	12	CASRDRSFGYTF
TRBV6-5	.	15	CASRPRQLYNSPLHF
TRBV19	TRBD1	13	CASRDRNNNEQFF
TRBV6-6	.	12	CASSWQGGGLHF
TRBV6-5	TRBD1	14	CATDTGTGSYEQYF
TRBV18	TRBD2	17	CASSPLYPAGGLHEQYF
TRBV19	.	15	CASRSRGGNSYEQYF
TRBV12-5	TRBD1	15	CASGLEDRQHETQYF
TRBV19	.	16	CASSTSRTDYTGELFF
TRBV11-3	.	15	CASSLDREWGAEAFF
TRBV9	TRBD2	16	CASSVGLAGGQNEQFF
TRBV5-1	TRBD1	14	CASSPGQGASPLHF
TRBV21-1	.	16	CASSKEYRGPNQPQHF